This T cell receptor (beta chain) was sequenced during a study of OX40 agonist ivuxolimab in advanced cancers. Using immunoSEQ multiplex PCR, the repertoire was profiled, and TCRdb retains in-frame clones only, with some absent. The repertoire holds roughly 63,000 clones, 89% seen once, with around 12% in the top ten. The sequencing used CD4+ or CD8+ T cells sorted from blood, collected in a trial of the OX40 agonist ivuxolimab. The sequence was collected from an adult with an advanced solid tumor such as melanoma, head and neck, liver or kidney cancer.

The DNA of the CDR3 is TGTGCCAGCAGCTTAGATCAGGGTTTAAACTATGGCTACACCTTC. Residues: CASSLDQGLNYGYTF. The rearrangement uses TRBV7-9 and TRBJ1-2; D may be TRBD1 (5 bases). V lost 1 base to trimming and J lost 2 bases, with 11 bases between them. Germline V gene data show CDR1 as SEHNR and CDR2 as FQNEAQ (reference sequence). CDR3 length equals 15 residues.